This T cell receptor beta chain was profiled in a study of CXCR3-negative and CXCR3-positive naive CD8 T cells. Study as a whole: The study obtained around 130 million TRB reads, about 1.5 +/- 0.3 million per library. Findings of the study overall: In both naive subsets diversity was comparably high, whereas memory CD8+ cells showed much lower diversity.

The TRB libraries of cDNA were built by UMI-labeled 5' RACE. TCRdb reanalyzed the 5' RACE reads, giving one entry per CDR3 protein sequence and no DNA. Its table lists 100,000 to 150,000 distinct CDR3 sequences. Sorting was done in triplicate for each CD8+ T cell subset (about 330,000 cells each). As concerns this clonotype: Its antigen is as yet unknown.

The germline V gene encodes CDR1 SEHNR and CDR2 FQNEAQ (reference sequence). The CDR3 runs to 14 residues. This chain joins TRBV7-9 and TRBJ1-1; TCRdb proposes TRBD1, but this gene call is untestable without DNA. Material for sequencing was naive CXCR3- CD8+ T cells from blood. This sample's subset: CD45RO-CCR7+CD27+CD95- naive CD8+ T cells lacking CXCR3 (TNR3-). The TCR comes from a human donor in good health. Some clones in this sample may be carry-over from other donors' samples. Here the CDR3 reads CASRTGGAGTEAFF. Drawing the rest from reference TRBV7-9 and TRBJ1-1, the complete variable domain is DTGVSQNPRHKITKRGQNVTFRCDPISEHNRLYWYRQTLGQGPEFLTYFQNEAQLEKSRLLSDRFSAERPKGSFSTLEIQRTEQGDSAMYLCASRTGGAGTEAFFGQGTRLTVV.